One sample yielded the 25 T cell receptor beta chains listed below, sequenced in a study of OX40 agonist ivuxolimab in advanced cancers. Measured with immunoSEQ multiplex PCR; TCRdb has only the in-frame clones, and not every one. This sample has over 65,000 clones, with 85% to 95% found just once. The sequencing used CD4+ or CD8+ T cells sorted from blood, collected in a trial of the OX40 agonist ivuxolimab. The source of these receptors is an adult with an advanced solid tumor such as melanoma, head and neck, liver or kidney cancer.

The chain has TRBV6-5 and TRBJ2-7; 9 nucleotides match TRBD2. CDR3 length: 15 amino acids. Germline assignment: CDR1 MNHEY and CDR2 SVGAGI. V gave up 3 bases and J gave up 6 bases; unmatched junction bases: 9. The CDR3 sequence is CASSYGAGGPLEQYF. CDR3 DNA: TGTGCCAGCAGTTATGGGGCGGGGGGGCCCCTCGAGCAGTACTTC.

The chain combines TRBV27 with TRBJ2-3, with TRBD2 matching 11 bases. Germline V gives CDR1 MNHEY, CDR2 SMNVEV (reference sequence). CDR3 length: 17 amino acids. V was clipped by 2 bases and J by 3 bases; unmatched bases: 7. CDR3 residues: CASSLVRLAGGTDTQYF. The CDR3 region has the DNA TGTGCCAGCAGTTTAGTGCGGCTAGCGGGGGGTACAGATACGCAGTATTTT.

Only one count was recorded for this clone. The chain is built from TRBV7-6 and TRBJ2-5; D is uncertain. Trimming cost V 5 bases and J 5 bases, with 12 bases left between them. CDR1 SGHVS and CDR2 FNYEAQ come from the germline V gene. This CDR3 comprises 13 residues. DNA for the CDR3: TGTGCCAGCAGCCCCGACATTACGGAGACCCAGTACTTC. Translating it yields CASSPDITETQYF.

This clone ranks as medium-sized. The V call is TRBV5-6, the J call TRBJ2-5; TRBD2 is a possible D gene (6 bases). The V end lost 1 base, the J end lost 6 bases, and 13 bases lay between the germline ends. This CDR3 is 14 amino acids long. The V gene's germline CDR1 is SGHDT and CDR2 YYEEEE. DNA of the CDR3: TGTGCCAGCAGCTTGTCGGCAGGGAGGAAGACCCAGTACTTC. Translating gives CASSLSAGRKTQYF.

V and J are TRBV11-2 and TRBJ2-7; TRBD1 might be the D (5 bases). V shed 2 bases and J shed 0 bases, with 17 bases lying between them. The germline CDR1 and CDR2 sequences are SGHAT and FQNNGV. The CDR3 extends over 17 amino acids. CDR3 loop: CASSLPVGAAISYEQYF. CDR3 DNA sequence: TGTGCCAGCAGCTTACCCGTAGGGGCGGCTATCTCCTACGAGCAGTACTTC.

The chain is built from TRBV10-3 and TRBJ2-1, with 8 bases that match TRBD1. J lost 6 bases, V lost 3 bases, and 4 bases had no gene match. This CDR3 region has 14 residues. Per germline, CDR1 ENHRY and CDR2 SYGVKD. The CDR3 nucleotides read TGTGCCATCAGTGACGACAGGGGAAGCAATGAGCAGTTCTTC. Translating gives CAISDDRGSNEQFF.

This chain uses TRBV4-1 with TRBJ2-7; D perhaps matches TRBD2 (5 bases). V lost 4 bases and J lost 3, with 13 bases in between. CDR1 and CDR2 (germline): MGHRA, YSYEKL. The CDR3 totals 14 residues. The CDR3 is CASSPGGGGYEQYF. Here the CDR3 DNA reads TGCGCCAGCAGCCCTGGCGGTGGAGGCTACGAGCAGTACTTC.

The V and J genes are TRBV6-5 and TRBJ1-4; TRBD1 agrees at 7 bases. The junction had 7 bases not matched to a gene; V was cut back by 2 bases and J by 4 bases. This CDR3 has 16 amino acids. The germline CDR1 and CDR2 sequences are MNHEY and SVGAGI. The CDR3 is CASSYGTDNFNEKLFF. CDR3 DNA: TGTGCCAGCAGTTACGGGACAGACAACTTTAATGAAAAACTGTTTTTT.

The CDR3 DNA sequence: TGTGCCAGCAGTTTCCAGCCTTGGCAGCCCCAGCATTTT. This codes for CASSFQPWQPQHF. The chain combines TRBV27 with TRBJ1-5, with D unclear. With 3 bases removed from V and 7 bases from J, the gap between germline ends came to 10 bases. The germline V gene encodes CDR1 MNHEY and CDR2 SMNVEV (reference sequence). The length of the CDR3 is 13 residues.

The chain links TRBV19 to TRBJ2-7; D not certain. Germline values: CDR1 LNHDA, CDR2 SQIVND (reference sequence). The CDR3 consists of 13 residues. The ends were cut back, 6 bases at V and 3 bases at J, with 12 bases in the middle. The CDR3 protein is CASSPNLGYEQYF. DNA of the CDR3: TGTGCCAGTAGCCCCAATCTAGGCTACGAGCAGTACTTC.

The chain couples TRBV5-5 to TRBJ2-7, with 10 bases matching TRBD1. The V segment lost 4 bases and the J segment 5 bases; nucleotides outside the gene matches: 12. Germline loops: CDR1 SGHKS, CDR2 YYEKEE (reference sequence). The CDR3 consists of 16 residues. The CDR3 reads CASSPLLGQGFHEQYF. The CDR3 DNA is TGTGCCAGCAGCCCCCTCCTGGGACAGGGGTTTCACGAGCAGTACTTC.

The rearrangement links TRBV19 to TRBJ1-6, with D hard to call. Between the trimmed V and J ends, which lost 1 base and 2 bases, there was a span of 9 bases. CDR1 LNHDA and CDR2 SQIVND come from the germline V gene (reference sequence). The CDR3 covers 16 residues. The CDR3 spells CASSIGGFAYNSPLHF. The DNA of the CDR3 is TGTGCCAGTAGTATAGGGGGTTTCGCCTATAATTCACCCCTCCACTTT.

The V call is TRBV6-1, the J call TRBJ1-1, with D possibly matching TRBD1 (6 bases). V gave up 2 bases and J gave up 3 bases, with 10 bases separating them. Germline loops: CDR1 MNHNS, CDR2 SASEGT. The length of the CDR3 is 14 residues. CDR3: CASSETRGDTEAFF. The CDR3 DNA reads as TGTGCCAGCAGTGAAACCAGGGGTGACACTGAAGCTTTCTTT.

V is TRBV6-6 and J is TRBJ2-7; 8 bases agree with TRBD1. The CDR3 loop spans 15 amino acids. CDR1 is MNHNY and CDR2 is SVGAGI in the germline V gene (reference sequence). J lost 0 bases, V lost 4 bases, and 5 bases had no gene match. CDR3 DNA: TGTGCCAGCAGTTGGGCCGGGACAGGCTCCTACGAGCAGTACTTC. Amino acids: CASSWAGTGSYEQYF.

V usage is TRBV27 and J usage is TRBJ2-1, with 13 nucleotides matching TRBD2. Germline CDR1 is MNHEY and CDR2 is SMNVEV (reference sequence). With V trimmed by 6 bases and J by 7 bases, 6 bases remained unmatched. The CDR3 runs 15 residues. DNA of the CDR3: TGTGCCAGCAGCCCTGGACTAGCGGGGGTAAATGAGCAGTTCTTC. Protein: CASSPGLAGVNEQFF.

The rearrangement uses TRBV2 and TRBJ1-5; perhaps TRBD1 as D (5 bases). Germline lookup yields CDR1 SNHLY and CDR2 FYNNEI. V was trimmed by 10 bases and J by 6 bases, leaving 16 bases between them. The CDR3 length is 13 residues. The CDR3 nucleotides read TGTGCCACCAATCCGGGACCAAGTCAGCCCCAGCATTTT. It yields the protein CATNPGPSQPQHF.

The chain carries TRBV12-5 and TRBJ2-3; the match to TRBD2 covers 9 bases. J was trimmed by 2 bases and V by 7 bases; bases with no gene match: 4. From germline, CDR1 is LGHNT and CDR2 FRNRAP. This CDR3 is built from 14 residues. CDR3 protein: CASASGADTDTQYF. CDR3 in DNA: TGTGCTAGTGCTAGCGGGGCCGACACAGATACGCAGTATTTT.

V usage is TRBV30 and J usage is TRBJ2-2; 14 bases match TRBD2. Trimming cost V 0 bases and J 3 bases; bases outside gene matches: 15. The length of the CDR3 is 21 residues. CDR1 is GTSNPN, CDR2 SVGIG, per germline (reference sequence). In DNA form, the CDR3 reads TGTGCCTGGAGTGTATATCCCCCGGGACTAGCGGGGGAAGGGGACACCGGGGAGCTGTTTTTT. Encoded protein: CAWSVYPPGLAGEGDTGELFF.

V usage is TRBV7-3 and J usage is TRBJ2-5; D possibly corresponds to TRBD2 (5 bases). Germline CDR1 and CDR2: SGHTA and FQGTGA. The CDR3 spans 20 residues. V was cut by 5 bases and J by 5 bases, with 33 bases left in between. The CDR3 DNA is TGTGCCAGCAGCCATGCGGTCTTGGGTGAGGGCCAGGACCTCCCCGAGACCCAGTACTTC. Residues: CASSHAVLGEGQDLPETQYF.

The rearrangement uses TRBV5-6 and TRBJ2-1, with 9 bases lining up with TRBD2. The CDR3 consists of 15 residues. The V gene end was trimmed by 2 bases and the J gene end by 10 bases; junction bases not matched to a gene: 10. Germline CDR1 reads SGHDT; CDR2 reads YYEEEE. The CDR3 sequence: CASSFAASGVLEQFF. The DNA for the CDR3 is TGTGCCAGCAGCTTCGCGGCTAGCGGGGTCCTCGAGCAGTTCTTC.

The chain links TRBV9 to TRBJ1-1; tentatively, D is TRBD1 (5 bases). CDR1 is SGDLS and CDR2 is YYNGEE in the germline V gene. V was cut by 3 bases and J by 1 base, with 10 bases left in between. The CDR3 spans 14 residues. CDR3 residues: CASSAGTANTEAFF. The CDR3 nucleotides read TGTGCCAGCAGCGCGGGGACGGCGAACACTGAAGCTTTCTTT.

The V and J genes are TRBV9 and TRBJ2-7, with a tentative D call TRBD1 (5 bases). CDR3 size: 15 residues. Trimming took 3 bases from V and 5 from J, leaving 18 bases between them. Looked up from germline, CDR1 is SGDLS and CDR2 is YYNGEE. CDR3 sequence: CASSEQGNQRDEQYF. The DNA of the CDR3 is TGTGCCAGCAGCGAGCAGGGTAATCAAAGGGACGAGCAGTACTTC.

The chain employs TRBV10-3 and TRBJ1-2; D not resolved. The V gene lost 4 bases and the J gene lost 5 bases, with 8 bases spanning the gap. This CDR3 region has 12 residues. The germline gives CDR1 ENHRY, CDR2 SYGVKD. This chain's CDR3 is CAISVPYYGYTF. The DNA of the CDR3 is TGTGCCATCAGTGTACCGTATTATGGCTACACCTTC.

This sequence joins TRBV5-1 and TRBJ2-1; D perhaps matches TRBD2 (6 bases). The CDR3 sequence is 12 residues long. The V gene's germline CDR1 is SGHRS and CDR2 YFSETQ. The V gene lost 2 bases and the J gene lost 7 bases, with 7 bases spanning the gap. Written as DNA, the CDR3 is TGCGCCAGCAGCTTCGGAGGGAATGAGCAGTTCTTC. It translates to CASSFGGNEQFF.

The chain uses TRBV19 and TRBJ1-2; D might be TRBD1 (6 bases). The germline V gene encodes CDR1 LNHDA and CDR2 SQIVND (reference sequence). This CDR3 comprises 14 residues. V was trimmed by 8 bases and J by 5 bases, leaving 18 bases between them. The CDR3 DNA follows: TGTGCCAGTTGGGACAAGGGTCCTCTATATGGCTACACCTTC. It yields the protein CASWDKGPLYGYTF.